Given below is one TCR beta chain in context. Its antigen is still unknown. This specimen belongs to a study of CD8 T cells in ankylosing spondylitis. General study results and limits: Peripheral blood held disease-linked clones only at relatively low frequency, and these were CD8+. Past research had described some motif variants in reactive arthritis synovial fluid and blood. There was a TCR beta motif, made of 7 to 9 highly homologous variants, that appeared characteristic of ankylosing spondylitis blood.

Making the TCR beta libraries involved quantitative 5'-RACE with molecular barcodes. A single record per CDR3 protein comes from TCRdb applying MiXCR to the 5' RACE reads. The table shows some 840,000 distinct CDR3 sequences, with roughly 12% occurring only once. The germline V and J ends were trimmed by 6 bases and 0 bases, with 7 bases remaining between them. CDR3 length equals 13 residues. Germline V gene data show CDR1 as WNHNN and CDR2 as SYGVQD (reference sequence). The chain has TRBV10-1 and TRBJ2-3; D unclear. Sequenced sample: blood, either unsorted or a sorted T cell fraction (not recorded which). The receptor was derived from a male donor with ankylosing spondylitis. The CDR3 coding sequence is TGCGCCAGCAGCACGGTTAGCACAGATACGCAGTATTTT. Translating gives CASSTVSTDTQYF.